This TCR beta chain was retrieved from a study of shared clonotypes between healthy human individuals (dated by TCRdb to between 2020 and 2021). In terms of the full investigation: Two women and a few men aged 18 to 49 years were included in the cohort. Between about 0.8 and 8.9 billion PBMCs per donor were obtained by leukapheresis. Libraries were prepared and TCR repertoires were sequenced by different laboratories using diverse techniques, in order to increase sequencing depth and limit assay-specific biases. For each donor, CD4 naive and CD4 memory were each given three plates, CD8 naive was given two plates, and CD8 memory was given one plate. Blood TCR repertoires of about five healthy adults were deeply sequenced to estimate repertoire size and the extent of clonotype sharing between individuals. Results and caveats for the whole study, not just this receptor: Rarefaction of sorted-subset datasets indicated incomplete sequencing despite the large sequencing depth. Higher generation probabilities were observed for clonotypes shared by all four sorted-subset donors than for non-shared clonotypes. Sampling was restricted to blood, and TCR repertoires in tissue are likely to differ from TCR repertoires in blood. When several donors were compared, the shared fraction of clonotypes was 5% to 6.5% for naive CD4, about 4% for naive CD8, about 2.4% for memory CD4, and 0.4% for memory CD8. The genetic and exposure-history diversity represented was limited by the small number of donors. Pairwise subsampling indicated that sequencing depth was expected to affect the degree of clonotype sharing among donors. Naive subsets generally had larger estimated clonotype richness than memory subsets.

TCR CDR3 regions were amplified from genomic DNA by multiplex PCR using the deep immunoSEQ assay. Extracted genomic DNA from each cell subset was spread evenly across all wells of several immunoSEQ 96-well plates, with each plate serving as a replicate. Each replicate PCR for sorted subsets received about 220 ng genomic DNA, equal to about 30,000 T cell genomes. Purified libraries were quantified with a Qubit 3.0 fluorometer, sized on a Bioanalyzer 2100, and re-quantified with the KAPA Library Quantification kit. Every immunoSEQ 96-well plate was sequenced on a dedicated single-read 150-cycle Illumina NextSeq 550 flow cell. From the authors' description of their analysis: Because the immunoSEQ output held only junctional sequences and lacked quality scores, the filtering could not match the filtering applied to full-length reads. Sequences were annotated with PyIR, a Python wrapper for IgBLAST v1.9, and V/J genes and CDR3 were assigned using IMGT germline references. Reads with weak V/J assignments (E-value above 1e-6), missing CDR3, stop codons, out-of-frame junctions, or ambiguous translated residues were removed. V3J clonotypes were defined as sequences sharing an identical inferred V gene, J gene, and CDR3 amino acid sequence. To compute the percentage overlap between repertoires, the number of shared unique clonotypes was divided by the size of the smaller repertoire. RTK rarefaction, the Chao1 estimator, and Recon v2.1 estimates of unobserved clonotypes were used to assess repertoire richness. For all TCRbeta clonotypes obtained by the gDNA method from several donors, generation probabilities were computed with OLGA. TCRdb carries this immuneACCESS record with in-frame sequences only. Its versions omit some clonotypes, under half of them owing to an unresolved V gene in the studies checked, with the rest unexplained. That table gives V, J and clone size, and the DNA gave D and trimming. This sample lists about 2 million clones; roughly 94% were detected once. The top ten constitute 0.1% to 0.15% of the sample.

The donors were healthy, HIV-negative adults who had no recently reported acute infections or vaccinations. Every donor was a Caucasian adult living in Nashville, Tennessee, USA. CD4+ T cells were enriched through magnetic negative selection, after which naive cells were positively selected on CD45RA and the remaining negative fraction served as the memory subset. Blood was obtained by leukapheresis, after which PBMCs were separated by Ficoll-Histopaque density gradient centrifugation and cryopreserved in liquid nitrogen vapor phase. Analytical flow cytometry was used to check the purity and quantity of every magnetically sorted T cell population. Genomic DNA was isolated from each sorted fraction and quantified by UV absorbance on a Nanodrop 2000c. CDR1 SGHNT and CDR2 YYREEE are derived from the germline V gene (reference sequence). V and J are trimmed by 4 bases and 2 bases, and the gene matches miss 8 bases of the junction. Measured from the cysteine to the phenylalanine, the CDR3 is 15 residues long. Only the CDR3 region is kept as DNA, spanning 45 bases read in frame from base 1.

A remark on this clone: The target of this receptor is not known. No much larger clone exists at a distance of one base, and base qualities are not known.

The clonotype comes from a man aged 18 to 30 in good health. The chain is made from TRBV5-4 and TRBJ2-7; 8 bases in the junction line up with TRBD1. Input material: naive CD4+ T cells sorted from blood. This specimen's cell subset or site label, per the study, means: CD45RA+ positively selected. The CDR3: CASSPTGGMAYEQYF. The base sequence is TGTGCCAGCAGCCCCACAGGGGGAATGGCCTACGAGCAGTACTTC. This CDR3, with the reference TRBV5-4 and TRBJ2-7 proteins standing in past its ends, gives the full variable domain ETGVTQSPTHLIKTRGQQVTLRCSSQSGHNTVSWYQQALGQGPQFIFQYYREEENGRGNFPPRFSGLQFPNYSSELNVNALELDDSALYLCASSPTGGMAYEQYFGPGTRLTVT.